The rows below give T cell receptor beta chains drawn from one sample of a study of T cell responses to AZD1222 COVID-19 vaccine. Some clones are missing from TCRdb's copy, which holds only in-frame ones; the method was immunoSEQ multiplex PCR. This sample yields some 170,000 clones, of which just under 95% are seen a single time; around 0.98% belongs to the top ten. The sequenced sample was peripheral blood, obtained 28 days after the second dose of the MenACWY control vaccine. The receptors come from an adult who received the MenACWY meningococcal vaccine as a control. Each CDR3 is given with its conserved first and last residue. A D gene is named only where the DNA matches it firmly. Clone size is not always given. Where it is, it says once, few, many or a class for expanded clones.

d_call: .
v_call: TRBV25-1
clone_size: .
j_call: TRBJ1-2
cdr3_nt: TGTGCCAGCAGCGTCACAGGGTTCAGCTATGGCTACACCTTC
cdr3_aa: CASSVTGFSYGYTF

d_call: .
v_call: TRBV6-5
clone_size: .
j_call: TRBJ2-1
cdr3_nt: TGTGCCAGCAGAGATTTAGCACGGTACAATGAGCAGTTCTTC
cdr3_aa: CASRDLARYNEQFF

d_call: .
v_call: TRBV2
clone_size: .
j_call: TRBJ1-2
cdr3_nt: TGTGCCAGCAGTGTCGGCAGGTCAAACTATGGCTACACCTTC
cdr3_aa: CASSVGRSNYGYTF

d_call: .
v_call: TRBV5-1
clone_size: .
j_call: TRBJ2-5
cdr3_nt: TGCGCCAGCAGCTTGGGAGCCCAAGAGACCCAGTACTTC
cdr3_aa: CASSLGAQETQYF

d_call: .
v_call: TRBV24-1
clone_size: .
j_call: TRBJ2-7
cdr3_nt: TGTGCCACCAGTGGTTGGCGCGTGACATACGAGCAGTACTTC
cdr3_aa: CATSGWRVTYEQYF

d_call: .
v_call: TRBV6-5
clone_size: .
j_call: TRBJ1-1
cdr3_nt: TGTGCCAGCAGTTACTCGATTCCCAGGGGTAGGACTGAAGCTTTCTTT
cdr3_aa: CASSYSIPRGRTEAFF

d_call: .
v_call: TRBV7-3
clone_size: .
j_call: TRBJ1-1
cdr3_nt: TGTGCCAGCACCCAGTTCCCGAACACTGAAGCTTTCTTT
cdr3_aa: CASTQFPNTEAFF

d_call: TRBD1
v_call: TRBV5-8
clone_size: .
j_call: TRBJ2-5
cdr3_nt: TGTGCCAGCAGCTTGGATGACAGGGGTTGGGAGACCCAGTACTTC
cdr3_aa: CASSLDDRGWETQYF

d_call: .
v_call: TRBV9
clone_size: .
j_call: TRBJ2-1
cdr3_nt: TGTGCCAGCAGCGAAATGGACAGGTCCGGGACTCAGTTCTTC
cdr3_aa: CASSEMDRSGTQFF

d_call: TRBD1
v_call: TRBV3-1/TRBV3-2
clone_size: .
j_call: TRBJ1-2
cdr3_nt: TGTGCCAGCAGCCAAGGCTTACAGGGGGCTGAAGGCTACACCTTC
cdr3_aa: CASSQGLQGAEGYTF

d_call: .
v_call: TRBV19
clone_size: .
j_call: TRBJ1-2
cdr3_nt: TGTGCCAGTAGTATAGGGGGGCGGAGGCCCTATGGCTACACCTTC
cdr3_aa: CASSIGGRRPYGYTF

d_call: TRBD1
v_call: TRBV12-3/TRBV12-4
clone_size: .
j_call: TRBJ2-5
cdr3_nt: TGTGCCAGCAGTCCGCCAGGGGGGACCCAGTACTTC
cdr3_aa: CASSPPGGTQYF

d_call: .
v_call: TRBV29-1
clone_size: once
j_call: TRBJ2-7
cdr3_nt: TGCAGCGTTGAAGGGTACGGGGGCCGCTCCTACGAGCAGTACTTC
cdr3_aa: CSVEGYGGRSYEQYF

d_call: .
v_call: TRBV4-3
clone_size: .
j_call: TRBJ2-1
cdr3_nt: TGCGCCAGCAGCCCTGGGACGGTGAACTACAATGAGCAGTTCTTC
cdr3_aa: CASSPGTVNYNEQFF

d_call: .
v_call: TRBV30
clone_size: .
j_call: TRBJ1-1
cdr3_nt: TGTGCCTGGAGTGAGGCCCCCTGGGACACTGAAGCTTTCTTT
cdr3_aa: CAWSEAPWDTEAFF

d_call: .
v_call: TRBV7-2
clone_size: .
j_call: TRBJ1-1
cdr3_nt: TGTGCCAGCAGCTTAGGGTCGGGGACAGAAGCTTTCTTT
cdr3_aa: CASSLGSGTEAFF

d_call: .
v_call: TRBV30
clone_size: .
j_call: TRBJ2-2
cdr3_nt: TGTGCCTGGAGGACCGCCTACACCGGGGAGCTGTTTTTT
cdr3_aa: CAWRTAYTGELFF

d_call: TRBD1
v_call: TRBV9
clone_size: .
j_call: TRBJ1-6
cdr3_nt: TGTGCCAGCAGCTTCCAGGGGGCCACGAATTCACCCCTCCACTTT
cdr3_aa: CASSFQGATNSPLHF

d_call: TRBD2
v_call: TRBV6-5
clone_size: .
j_call: TRBJ2-1
cdr3_nt: TGTGCCAGCAGCGCTAGCGGGGGGGCTATAAATGAGCAGTTCTTC
cdr3_aa: CASSASGGAINEQFF

d_call: .
v_call: TRBV12-3/TRBV12-4
clone_size: .
j_call: TRBJ1-1
cdr3_nt: TGTGCCAGCAGTCCTCTCGTCTCGGCTGAAGCTTTCTTT
cdr3_aa: CASSPLVSAEAFF

d_call: .
v_call: TRBV30
clone_size: .
j_call: TRBJ1-1
cdr3_nt: TGTGCCTGGAGGGGGGGGTTCTCGAACACTGAAGCTTTCTTT
cdr3_aa: CAWRGGFSNTEAFF

d_call: TRBD1
v_call: TRBV30
clone_size: .
j_call: TRBJ1-6
cdr3_nt: TGTGCCGGGGGGACAGGGTGGAATTCACCCCTCCACTTT
cdr3_aa: CAGGTGWNSPLHF

d_call: .
v_call: TRBV28
clone_size: .
j_call: TRBJ1-2
cdr3_nt: TGTGCCAGCAGTCCCCTGAGCTATGGCTACACCTTC
cdr3_aa: CASSPLSYGYTF

d_call: TRBD1
v_call: TRBV6-5
clone_size: .
j_call: TRBJ1-1
cdr3_nt: TGTGCCAGCAGTTACCGGACAGGGTCCATGAACACTGAAGCTTTCTTT
cdr3_aa: CASSYRTGSMNTEAFF

d_call: .
v_call: TRBV6-6
clone_size: few
j_call: TRBJ1-4
cdr3_nt: TGTGCCAGCAGTTACGGGGGGCGTAGTAATGAAAAACTGTTTTTT
cdr3_aa: CASSYGGRSNEKLFF

d_call: .
v_call: TRBV28
clone_size: .
j_call: TRBJ2-7
cdr3_nt: TGTGCCAGCAGTAAACAGGGTCTCGAGCAGTACTTC
cdr3_aa: CASSKQGLEQYF

d_call: .
v_call: TRBV10-3
clone_size: .
j_call: TRBJ2-5
cdr3_nt: TGTGCCATCAGTGAGTCGCTCAGCCAAGAGACCCAGTACTTC
cdr3_aa: CAISESLSQETQYF

d_call: .
v_call: TRBV7-3
clone_size: .
j_call: TRBJ2-3
cdr3_nt: TGTGCCAGCGGGACCTCCGGCAGGGCCACAGATACGCAGTATTTT
cdr3_aa: CASGTSGRATDTQYF

d_call: .
v_call: TRBV7-2
clone_size: .
j_call: TRBJ1-6
cdr3_nt: TGTGCCAGCAGCTCAGGACGGAATTCACCCCTCCACTTT
cdr3_aa: CASSSGRNSPLHF

d_call: TRBD1
v_call: TRBV19
clone_size: .
j_call: TRBJ1-4
cdr3_nt: TGTGCCAGTAGCTCCGGGGGACAGGTGAATGAAAAACTGTTTTTT
cdr3_aa: CASSSGGQVNEKLFF

d_call: .
v_call: TRBV12-3/TRBV12-4
clone_size: .
j_call: TRBJ1-1
cdr3_nt: TGTGCCAGCAGTTTTAGTCGGAACACTGAAGCTTTCTTT
cdr3_aa: CASSFSRNTEAFF

d_call: .
v_call: TRBV9
clone_size: .
j_call: TRBJ1-6
cdr3_nt: TGTGCCAGCAGCCCCCGGACAGTATCAAATAATTCACCCCTCCACTTT
cdr3_aa: CASSPRTVSNNSPLHF

d_call: .
v_call: TRBV19
clone_size: .
j_call: TRBJ1-6
cdr3_nt: TGTGCCAGTAGTGCAGGGAGCAGCGCGAGGGACCTCCACTTT
cdr3_aa: CASSAGSSARDLHF

d_call: .
v_call: TRBV3-1/TRBV3-2
clone_size: few
j_call: TRBJ1-2
cdr3_nt: TGTGCCAGCAGCCCCGGGACGGTCTATGGCTACACCTTC
cdr3_aa: CASSPGTVYGYTF

d_call: .
v_call: TRBV6-2/TRBV6-3
clone_size: few
j_call: TRBJ1-1
cdr3_nt: TGTGCCAGCAGTTACTCGTTGAACACTGAAGCTTTCTTT
cdr3_aa: CASSYSLNTEAFF

d_call: .
v_call: TRBV5-4
clone_size: .
j_call: TRBJ1-2
cdr3_nt: TGTGCCAGCACCCCCCCGGGGGCTGAACCGGCGGGAAGGGGCGGCTACACCTTC
cdr3_aa: CASTPPGAEPAGRGGYTF

d_call: .
v_call: TRBV5-1
clone_size: .
j_call: TRBJ1-1
cdr3_nt: TGCGCCAGCAGCCCCCAACAGGGCCCGAACACTGAAGCTTTCTTT
cdr3_aa: CASSPQQGPNTEAFF

d_call: .
v_call: TRBV5-6
clone_size: .
j_call: TRBJ1-2
cdr3_nt: TGTGCCAGCAGCCCTGACAGAAACTATGGCTACACCTTC
cdr3_aa: CASSPDRNYGYTF

d_call: TRBD1
v_call: TRBV27
clone_size: .
j_call: TRBJ1-6
cdr3_nt: TGTGCCAGCAGGCCGGGACAGAGAGATTCACCCCTCCACTTT
cdr3_aa: CASRPGQRDSPLHF

d_call: .
v_call: TRBV29-1
clone_size: .
j_call: TRBJ2-3
cdr3_nt: TGCAGCGTGAAATCAGGCGCGGATACGCAGTATTTT
cdr3_aa: CSVKSGADTQYF

d_call: TRBD1
v_call: TRBV3-1/TRBV3-2
clone_size: .
j_call: TRBJ1-1
cdr3_nt: TGTGCCAGCAGCCAAGGGGGACAGGGAAGGCCTGAAGCTTTCTTT
cdr3_aa: CASSQGGQGRPEAFF

d_call: TRBD1
v_call: TRBV19
clone_size: .
j_call: TRBJ2-2
cdr3_nt: TGTGCCAGTAGTAGACAGGGATTATTCACCGGGGAGCTGTTTTTT
cdr3_aa: CASSRQGLFTGELFF

d_call: .
v_call: TRBV19
clone_size: .
j_call: TRBJ2-7
cdr3_nt: TGTGCCAGTACGCACGGGCCCCCCTACGAGCAGTACTTC
cdr3_aa: CASTHGPPYEQYF

d_call: .
v_call: TRBV27
clone_size: .
j_call: TRBJ1-3
cdr3_nt: TGTGCCAGCAGTAGCCTGGGCTCTGGAAACACCATATATTTT
cdr3_aa: CASSSLGSGNTIYF

d_call: .
v_call: TRBV4-2
clone_size: once
j_call: TRBJ2-7
cdr3_nt: TGTGCCAGCAGCCTTTCCGCGACATTGAGCTCCTACGAGCAGTACTTC
cdr3_aa: CASSLSATLSSYEQYF